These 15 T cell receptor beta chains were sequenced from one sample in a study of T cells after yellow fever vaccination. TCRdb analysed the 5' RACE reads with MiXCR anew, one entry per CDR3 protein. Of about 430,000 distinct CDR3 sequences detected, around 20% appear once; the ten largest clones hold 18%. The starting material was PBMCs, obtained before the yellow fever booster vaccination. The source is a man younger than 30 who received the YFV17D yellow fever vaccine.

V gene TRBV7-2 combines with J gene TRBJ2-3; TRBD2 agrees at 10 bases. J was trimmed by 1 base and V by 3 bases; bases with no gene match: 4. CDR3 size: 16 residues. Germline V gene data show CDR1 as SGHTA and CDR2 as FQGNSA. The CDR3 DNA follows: TGTGCCAGCAGCTTGACAGCGGGGGGGGGCACAGATACGCAGTATTTT. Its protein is CASSLTAGGGTDTQYF.

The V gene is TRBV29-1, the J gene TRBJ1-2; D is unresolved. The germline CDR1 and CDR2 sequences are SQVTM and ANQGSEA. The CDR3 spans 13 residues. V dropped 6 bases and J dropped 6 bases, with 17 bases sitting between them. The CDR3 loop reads CSVLVPGRHGYTF. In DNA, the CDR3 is TGCAGCGTGCTGGTCCCGGGTCGGCATGGCTACACCTTC.

The CDR3 DNA follows: TGTGCCAGCAGTTCGGACAGGGGGCGCAATCAGCCCCAGCATTTT. Translating gives CASSSDRGRNQPQHF. The chain links TRBV7-2 to TRBJ1-5; 11 bases agree with TRBD1. Per the germline V gene, CDR1 is SGHTA and CDR2 is FQGNSA. The junction had 3 bases not matched to a gene; V was cut back by 6 bases and J by 2 bases. There are 15 residues in the CDR3.

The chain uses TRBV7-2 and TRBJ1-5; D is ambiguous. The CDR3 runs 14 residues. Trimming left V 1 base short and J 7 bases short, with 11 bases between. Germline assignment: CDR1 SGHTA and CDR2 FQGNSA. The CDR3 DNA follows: TGTGCCAGCAGCTTAGATCCGTTTGGACAGCCCCAGCATTTT. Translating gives CASSLDPFGQPQHF.

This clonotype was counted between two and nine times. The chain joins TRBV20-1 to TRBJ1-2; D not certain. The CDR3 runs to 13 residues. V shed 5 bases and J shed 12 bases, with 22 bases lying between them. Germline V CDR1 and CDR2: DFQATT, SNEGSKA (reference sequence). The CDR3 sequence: CSAHDRTVFSHTF. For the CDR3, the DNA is TGCAGTGCTCACGACCGGACGGTGTTTAGTCACACCTTC.

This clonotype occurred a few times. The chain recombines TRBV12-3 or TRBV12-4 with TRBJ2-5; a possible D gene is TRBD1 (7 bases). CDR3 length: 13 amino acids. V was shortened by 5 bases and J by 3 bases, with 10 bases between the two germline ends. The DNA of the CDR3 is TGTGCCAGCAGTGGCGGGACAGAAGAGACCCAGTACTTC. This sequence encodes CASSGGTEETQYF.

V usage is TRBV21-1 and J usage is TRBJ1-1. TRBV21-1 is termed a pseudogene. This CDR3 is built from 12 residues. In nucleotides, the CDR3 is TGTGCCAGCAGCCCAACGTGCACTGAAGCTTTCTTT. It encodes CASSPTCTEAFF.

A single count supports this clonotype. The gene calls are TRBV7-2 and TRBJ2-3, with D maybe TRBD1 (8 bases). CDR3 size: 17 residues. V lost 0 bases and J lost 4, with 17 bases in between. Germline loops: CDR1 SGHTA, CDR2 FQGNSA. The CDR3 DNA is TGTGCCAGCAGCTTAGCGGTTGGACAGGGAGGGGCAGATACGCAGTATTTT. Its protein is CASSLAVGQGGADTQYF.

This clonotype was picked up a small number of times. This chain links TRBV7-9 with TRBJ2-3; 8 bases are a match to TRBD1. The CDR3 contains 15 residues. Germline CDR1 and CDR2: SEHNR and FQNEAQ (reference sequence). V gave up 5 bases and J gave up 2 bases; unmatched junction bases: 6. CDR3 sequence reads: CASSQDRALTDTQYF. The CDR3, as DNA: TGTGCCAGCAGCCAGGACAGGGCTCTCACAGATACGCAGTATTTT. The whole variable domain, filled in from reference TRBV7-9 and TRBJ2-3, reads DTGVSQNPRHKITKRGQNVTFRCDPISEHNRLYWYRQTLGQGPEFLTYFQNEAQLEKSRLLSDRFSAERPKGSFSTLEIQRTEQGDSAMYLCASSQDRALTDTQYFGPGTRLTVL.

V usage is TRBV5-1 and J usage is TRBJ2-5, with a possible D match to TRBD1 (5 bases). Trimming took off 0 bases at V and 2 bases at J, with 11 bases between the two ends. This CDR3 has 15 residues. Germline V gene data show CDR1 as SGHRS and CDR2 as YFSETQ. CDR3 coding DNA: TGCGCCAGCAGCTTGGCAGGACACTGGCAAGAGACCCAGTACTTC. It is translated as CASSLAGHWQETQYF.

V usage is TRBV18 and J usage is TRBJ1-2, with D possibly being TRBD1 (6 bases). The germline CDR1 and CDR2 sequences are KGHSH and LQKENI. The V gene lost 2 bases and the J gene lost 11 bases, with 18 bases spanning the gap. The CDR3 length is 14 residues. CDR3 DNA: TGTGCCAGCTCACCAACGGACGGACAGTCGATGTACACCTTC. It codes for CASSPTDGQSMYTF.

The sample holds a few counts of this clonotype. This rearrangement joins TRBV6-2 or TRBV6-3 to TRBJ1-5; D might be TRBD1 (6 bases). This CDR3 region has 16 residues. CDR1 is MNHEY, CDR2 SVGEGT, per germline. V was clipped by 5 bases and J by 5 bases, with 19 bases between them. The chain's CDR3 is CASSPFRQAKYQPQHF. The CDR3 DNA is TGTGCCAGCAGTCCCTTCCGACAGGCCAAGTATCAGCCCCAGCATTTT.

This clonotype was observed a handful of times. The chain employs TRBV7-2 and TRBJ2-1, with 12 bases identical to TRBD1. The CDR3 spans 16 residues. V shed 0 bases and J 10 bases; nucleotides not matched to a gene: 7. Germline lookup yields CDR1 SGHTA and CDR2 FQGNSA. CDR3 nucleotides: TGTGCCAGCAGCTTAGCCCTCGGGACAGGGGGCGGAGAGCAGTTCTTC. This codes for CASSLALGTGGGEQFF.

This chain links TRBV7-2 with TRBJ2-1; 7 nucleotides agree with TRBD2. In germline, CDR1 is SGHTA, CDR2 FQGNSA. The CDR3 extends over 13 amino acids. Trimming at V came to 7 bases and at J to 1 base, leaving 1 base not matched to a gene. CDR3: CASTGGSYNEQFF. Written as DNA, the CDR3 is TGTGCCAGCACCGGGGGGTCCTACAATGAGCAGTTCTTC.

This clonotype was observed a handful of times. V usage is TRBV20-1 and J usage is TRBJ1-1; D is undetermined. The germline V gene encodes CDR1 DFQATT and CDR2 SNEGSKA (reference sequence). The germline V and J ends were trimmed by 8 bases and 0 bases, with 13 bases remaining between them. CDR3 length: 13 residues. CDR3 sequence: CSPSRTVNTEAFF. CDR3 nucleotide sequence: TGCAGTCCTTCACGGACGGTGAACACTGAAGCTTTCTTT.